Sequencing of this T cell receptor beta chain was carried out in a study of T cells after yellow fever vaccination. General study findings and limits: Once the booster was given, most primary-vaccination clones reappeared, at about 97% for CD4 and more than 85% for CD8. The secondary response peaked faster, at day 5 versus 15, but was weaker.

The V gene lost 4 bases and the J gene lost 3 bases, with 16 bases spanning the gap. CDR1 is SGDLS, CDR2 YYNGEE, per germline. This CDR3 spans 15 amino acids. TCRdb used MiXCR to reprocess the 5' RACE reads, holding one entry per CDR3 protein. The table lists about 550,000 distinct CDR3 sequences, around 21% of them singletons. Points on this clonotype: No antigen is known for it.

J is TRBJ2-5 and V is TRBV9; D is undetermined. Sequencing was performed on PBMCs, taken 15 days after the yellow fever booster vaccination. The TCR originated in a man aged 30 to 45 who received the YFV17D yellow fever vaccine. The CDR3 reads CASSYSGTIKETQYF. The CDR3 DNA reads as TGTGCCAGCAGCTATTCCGGCACGATCAAAGAGACCCAGTACTTC.